This TCR beta chain was documented in a study of shared clonotypes between healthy human individuals. Overall study findings and caveats: Of the naive CD4 clonotypes, around 4.7% were shared across a few donors.

Of note for this clone: What it binds is not known.

Naive CD8 populations comprised CD45RO-negative cells positively selected for CCR7, excluding terminally differentiated effector memory CD45RA+ cells. There were no recent acute infections or vaccinations among the donors, who were healthy HIV-negative adults. Produced via immunoSEQ multiplex PCR; TCRdb's table is partial and in-frame only. The table has some 2 million clones, roughly 95% seen once. The receptor comes from a man aged 18 to 29 in good health. Sequencing was carried out using naive CD8+ T cells sorted from blood.

The CDR3 is CASGTGGASYEQYF. The CDR3 DNA reads as TGTGCCAGCGGCACAGGGGGCGCCTCCTACGAGCAGTACTTC. The genes are TRBV13 and TRBJ2-7; 9 bases fit TRBD1. The CDR3 runs to 14 residues. Germline trimming cut 8 bases from V and 0 bases from J; bases unmatched to any gene: 5. Germline lookup yields CDR1 PRHDT and CDR2 FYEKMQ (reference sequence).